The clone carrying this T cell receptor (beta chain) was counted a few times. The antigen remains unidentified. Germline V gene lookup returns CDR1 PRHDT and CDR2 FYEKMQ (reference sequence). Trimming stripped 5 bases from V and 4 bases from J, with 17 bases between. The CDR3 has 15 amino acids. Time point given: newly diagnosed GD, antithyroid drugs for less than 3 months. From RNA extracted from PBMCs, the TCR library was made. The data are from a study of regulatory T cells in long-lasting Graves disease. Study outcomes and limitations: Persistent patients shared 2,500 to 3,000 public clonotypes among themselves. Newly diagnosed patients shared fewer, at about a thousand.

CDR3 regions were amplified by Arm-PCR using iRepertoire HTBI primers to build TCR beta libraries. TCRdb itself ran the multiplex PCR reads through MiXCR, one entry per CDR3 protein. The profile shows about 460,000 distinct CDR3 sequences, less than 15% of them singletons. These data were likewise used in another study, on T cells in Graves' hyperthyroidism and ophthalmopathy. That study adds: RT-PCR in the first round (using the HTBI primer set) targeted the TCR CDR3. In blood, most of the thyroid clonotypes expanded above 0.001 were also present.

The starting material was peripheral blood mononuclear cells (PBMCs), obtained at new diagnosis, from a patient treated with antithyroid drugs. This TCR was sampled from a woman aged 45-65 years with Graves disease. The chain couples TRBV13 to TRBJ2-5; no clear D. The CDR3 nucleotides read TGTGCCAGCAGCCCCACCATCCTCTCGGGAGAGACCCAGTACTTC. Protein product: CASSPTILSGETQYF.